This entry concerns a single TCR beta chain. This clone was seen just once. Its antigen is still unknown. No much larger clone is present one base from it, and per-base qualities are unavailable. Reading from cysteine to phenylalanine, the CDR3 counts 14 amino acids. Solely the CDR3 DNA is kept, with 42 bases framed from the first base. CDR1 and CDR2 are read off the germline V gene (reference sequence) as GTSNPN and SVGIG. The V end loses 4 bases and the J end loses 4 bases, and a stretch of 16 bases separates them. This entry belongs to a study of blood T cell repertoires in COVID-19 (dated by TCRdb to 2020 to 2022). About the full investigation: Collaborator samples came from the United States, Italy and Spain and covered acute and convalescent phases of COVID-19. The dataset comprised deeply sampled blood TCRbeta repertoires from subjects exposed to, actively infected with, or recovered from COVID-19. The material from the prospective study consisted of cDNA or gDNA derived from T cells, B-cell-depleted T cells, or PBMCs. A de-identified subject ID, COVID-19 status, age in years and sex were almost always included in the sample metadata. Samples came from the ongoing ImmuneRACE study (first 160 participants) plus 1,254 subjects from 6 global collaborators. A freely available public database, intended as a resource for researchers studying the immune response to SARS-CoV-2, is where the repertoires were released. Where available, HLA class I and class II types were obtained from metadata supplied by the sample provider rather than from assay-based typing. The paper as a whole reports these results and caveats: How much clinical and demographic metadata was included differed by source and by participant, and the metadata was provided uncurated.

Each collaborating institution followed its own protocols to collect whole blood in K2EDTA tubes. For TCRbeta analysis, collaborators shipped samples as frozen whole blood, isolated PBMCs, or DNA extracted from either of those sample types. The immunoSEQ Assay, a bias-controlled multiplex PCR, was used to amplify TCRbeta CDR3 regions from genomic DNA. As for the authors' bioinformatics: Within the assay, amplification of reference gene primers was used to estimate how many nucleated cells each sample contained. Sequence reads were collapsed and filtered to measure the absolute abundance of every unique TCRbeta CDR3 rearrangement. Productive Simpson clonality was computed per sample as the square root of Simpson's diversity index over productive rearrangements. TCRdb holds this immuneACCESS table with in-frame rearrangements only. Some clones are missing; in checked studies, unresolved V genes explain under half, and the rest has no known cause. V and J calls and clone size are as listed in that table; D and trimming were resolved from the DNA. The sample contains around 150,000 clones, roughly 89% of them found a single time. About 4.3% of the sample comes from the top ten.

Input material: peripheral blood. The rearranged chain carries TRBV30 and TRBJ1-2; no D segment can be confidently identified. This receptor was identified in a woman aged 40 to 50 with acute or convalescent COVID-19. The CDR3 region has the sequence CAWIAPGKGYGYTF. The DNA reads TGTGCCTGGATTGCCCCAGGAAAAGGCTATGGCTACACCTTC.